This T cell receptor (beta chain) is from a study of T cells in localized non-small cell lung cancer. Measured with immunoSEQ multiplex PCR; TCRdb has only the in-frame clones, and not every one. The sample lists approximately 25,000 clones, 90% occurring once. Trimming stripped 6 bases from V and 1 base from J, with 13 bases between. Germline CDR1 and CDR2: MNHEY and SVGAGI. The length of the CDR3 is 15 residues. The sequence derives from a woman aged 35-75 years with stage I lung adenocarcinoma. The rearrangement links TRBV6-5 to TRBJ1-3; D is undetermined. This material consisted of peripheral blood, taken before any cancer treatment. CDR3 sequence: CASSRDMGSGNTIYF. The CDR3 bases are TGTGCCAGCAGCCGAGACATGGGGTCTGGAAACACCATATATTTT.